Given below is one TCR beta chain in context. Under the authors' procedure: Reference gene primer amplification gave estimated nucleated cell counts. Data came from immunoSEQ multiplex PCR; TCRdb stores just in-frame clones and leaves some out. V and J calls and clone size are those listed in that table; D and trimming were worked out from the DNA. The data contain about 120,000 clones, about four fifths of them singletons. The data were taken from a study of blood T cell repertoires in COVID-19. The length of the CDR3 is 17 residues. Looked up from germline, CDR1 is MDHEN and CDR2 is SYDVKM. The J segment lost 1 base and the V segment lost 6 bases, leaving 8 bases of the junction unmatched.

This clonotype originated in a woman between 55 and 75 years old with acute or convalescent COVID-19. V and J are TRBV28 and TRBJ1-6, with 8 bases lining up with TRBD1. The material sequenced was peripheral blood. Here the CDR3 reads CASSPGGPGSYNSPLHF. In DNA form, the CDR3 reads TGTGCCAGCAGCCCAGGGGGCCCCGGGTCCTATAATTCACCCCTCCACTTT. Supplemented by reference TRBV28 and TRBJ1-6, the full variable domain reads DVKVTQSSRYLVKRTGEKVFLECVQDMDHENMFWYRQDPGLGLRLIYFSYDVKMKEKGDIPEGYSVSREKKERFSLILESASTNQTSMYLCASSPGGPGSYNSPLHFGNGTRLTVT.